Described below is a single TCR beta chain sequence and its context. The source of the sample is a study of cytomegalovirus exposure and HLA in healthy donors. TCRdb's table, derived via immunoSEQ multiplex PCR, lists solely in-frame clones and lacks some. There are 200,000 or so clones in the sample; about nine tenths occur only once, and 2% lies in the top ten. V was shortened by 2 bases and J by 10 bases, with 14 bases between the two germline ends. This CDR3 has 13 amino acids. The germline V gene has CDR1 SGDLS and CDR2 YYNGEE. The origin of this receptor is a woman aged 18-29 years in good health and CMV-seropositive. The sequencing input was PBMCs. The chain combines TRBV9 with TRBJ2-3, with unresolved D. CDR3 bases: TGTGCCAGCAGCGTGGAAAGCTCTAGGCCGCAGTATTTT. Translating gives CASSVESSRPQYF.